This TCR beta chain emerged from a study of blood T cells in healthy people across ages. This clonotype was seen repeatedly, ten times or more. The V segment lost 8 bases and the J segment 4 bases; nucleotides outside the gene matches: 13. This CDR3 spans 15 amino acids. Germline CDR1 SQVTM, CDR2 ANQGSEA. It was with a sample-barcoded 5' primer and a J-beta primer mix that a second PCR of roughly 6 to 12 cycles was run. TCRdb re-called the 5' RACE reads with MiXCR, one entry per CDR3 protein. The sample has around 1,700,000 distinct CDR3 sequences; under 30% are singletons. Sequenced input: blood. The V gene is TRBV29-1, the J gene TRBJ2-3; TRBD1 matches 9 bases. This receptor was obtained from a woman in her 30s in good health. In DNA, the CDR3 is TGCAGCTGCTCCCACAGGGGGCGCCGAGCAGATACGCAGTATTTT. It encodes CSCSHRGRRADTQYF.